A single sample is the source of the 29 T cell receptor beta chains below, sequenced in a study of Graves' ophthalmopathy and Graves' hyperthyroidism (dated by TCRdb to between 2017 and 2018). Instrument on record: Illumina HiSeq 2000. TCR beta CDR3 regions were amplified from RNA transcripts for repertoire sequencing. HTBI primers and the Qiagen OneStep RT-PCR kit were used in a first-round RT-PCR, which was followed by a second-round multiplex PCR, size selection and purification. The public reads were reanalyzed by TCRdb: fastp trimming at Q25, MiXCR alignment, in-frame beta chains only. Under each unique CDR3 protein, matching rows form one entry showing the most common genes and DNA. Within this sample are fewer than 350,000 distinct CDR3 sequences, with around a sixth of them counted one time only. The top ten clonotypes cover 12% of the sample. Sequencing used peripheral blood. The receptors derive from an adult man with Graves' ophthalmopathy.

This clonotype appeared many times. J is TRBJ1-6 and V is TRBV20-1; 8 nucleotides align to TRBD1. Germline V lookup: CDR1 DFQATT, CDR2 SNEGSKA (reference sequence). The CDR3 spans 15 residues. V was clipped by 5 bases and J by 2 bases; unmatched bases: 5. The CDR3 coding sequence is TGCAGTGCTCTGGACAGGGCACCCTATAATTCACCCCTCCACTTT. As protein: CSALDRAPYNSPLHF.

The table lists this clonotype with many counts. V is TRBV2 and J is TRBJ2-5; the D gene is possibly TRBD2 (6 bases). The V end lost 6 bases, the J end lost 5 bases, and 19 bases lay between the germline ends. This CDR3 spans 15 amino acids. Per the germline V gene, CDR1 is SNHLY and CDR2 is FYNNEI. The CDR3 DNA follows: TGTGCCAGCAGCGACACCCTTAGACTAGGGGAGACCCAGTACTTC. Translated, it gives CASSDTLRLGETQYF. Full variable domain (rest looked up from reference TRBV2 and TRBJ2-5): EPEVTQTPSHQVTQMGQEVILRCVPISNHLYFYWYRQILGQKVEFLVSFYNNEISEKSEIFDDQFSVERPDGSNFTLKIRSTKLEDSAMYFCASSDTLRLGETQYFGPGTRLLVL.

The CDR3 is CASSAGLEGEQYF. The CDR3 DNA is TGTGCCAGTAGTGCAGGACTAGAAGGCGAGCAGTACTTC. The chain combines TRBV19 with TRBJ2-7; TRBD2 matches at 7 bases. Germline-derived CDR1 and CDR2 are LNHDA and SQIVND (reference sequence). Losses at the gene ends were 5 bases for V and 6 bases for J; bases not matched to a gene: 7. This CDR3 region has 13 residues.

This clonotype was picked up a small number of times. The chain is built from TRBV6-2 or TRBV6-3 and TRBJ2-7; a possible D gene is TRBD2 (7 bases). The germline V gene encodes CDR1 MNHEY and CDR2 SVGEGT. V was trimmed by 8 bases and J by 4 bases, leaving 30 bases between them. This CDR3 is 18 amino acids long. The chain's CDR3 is CASPGDNSAGALPYEQYF. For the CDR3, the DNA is TGTGCCAGCCCAGGGGACAACTCGGCGGGGGCTTTACCGTACGAGCAGTACTTC.

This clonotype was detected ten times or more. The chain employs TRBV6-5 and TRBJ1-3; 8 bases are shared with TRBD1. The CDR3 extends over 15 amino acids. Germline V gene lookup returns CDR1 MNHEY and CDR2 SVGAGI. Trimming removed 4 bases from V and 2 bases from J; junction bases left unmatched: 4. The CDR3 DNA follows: TGTGCCAGCAGTTCTACAGGGGGACCTGGAAACACCATATATTTT. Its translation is CASSSTGGPGNTIYF.

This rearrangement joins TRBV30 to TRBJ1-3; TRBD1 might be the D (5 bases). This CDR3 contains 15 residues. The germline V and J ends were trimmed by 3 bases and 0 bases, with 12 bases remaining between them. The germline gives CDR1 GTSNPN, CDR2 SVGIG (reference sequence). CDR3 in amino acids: CAWRRDLLSGNTIYF. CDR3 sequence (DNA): TGTGCCTGGAGGCGGGACCTTCTCTCTGGAAACACCATATATTTT.

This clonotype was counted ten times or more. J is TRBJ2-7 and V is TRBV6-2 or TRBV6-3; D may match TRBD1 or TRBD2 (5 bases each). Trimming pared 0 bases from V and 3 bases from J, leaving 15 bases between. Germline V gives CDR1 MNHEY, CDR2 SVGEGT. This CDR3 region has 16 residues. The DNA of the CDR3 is TGTGCCAGCAGTTACTCGATGGGACGGGCGGTCTACGAGCAGTACTTC. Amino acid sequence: CASSYSMGRAVYEQYF.

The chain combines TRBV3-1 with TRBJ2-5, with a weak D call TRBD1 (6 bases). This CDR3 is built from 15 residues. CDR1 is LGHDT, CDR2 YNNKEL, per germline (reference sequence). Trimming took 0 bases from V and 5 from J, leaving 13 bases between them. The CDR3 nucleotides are TGTGCCAGCAGCCAAGATCATCAGGGGATCGAGACCCAGTACTTC. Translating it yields CASSQDHQGIETQYF.

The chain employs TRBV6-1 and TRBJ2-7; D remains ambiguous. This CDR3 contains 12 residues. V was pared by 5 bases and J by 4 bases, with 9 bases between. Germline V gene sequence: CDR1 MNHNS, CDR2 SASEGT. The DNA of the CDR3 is TGTGCCAGCAGTAGAGAGTCGTACGAGCAGTACTTC. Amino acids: CASSRESYEQYF.

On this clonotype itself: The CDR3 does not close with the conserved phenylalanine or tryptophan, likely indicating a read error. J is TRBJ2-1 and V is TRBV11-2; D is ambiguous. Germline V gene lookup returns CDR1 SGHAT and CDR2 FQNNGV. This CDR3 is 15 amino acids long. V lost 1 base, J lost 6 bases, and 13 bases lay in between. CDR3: CASSLVACGSNEQFL. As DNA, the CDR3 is TGTGCCAGCAGCTTAGTTGCATGTGGTAGCAATGAGCAGTTCTTA.

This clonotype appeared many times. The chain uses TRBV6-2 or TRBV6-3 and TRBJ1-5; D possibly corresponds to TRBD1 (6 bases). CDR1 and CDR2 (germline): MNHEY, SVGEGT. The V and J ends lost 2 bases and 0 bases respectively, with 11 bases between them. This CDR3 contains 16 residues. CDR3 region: CASSYVGQYSNQPQHF. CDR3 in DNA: TGTGCCAGCAGTTACGTCGGACAGTATAGCAATCAGCCCCAGCATTTT.

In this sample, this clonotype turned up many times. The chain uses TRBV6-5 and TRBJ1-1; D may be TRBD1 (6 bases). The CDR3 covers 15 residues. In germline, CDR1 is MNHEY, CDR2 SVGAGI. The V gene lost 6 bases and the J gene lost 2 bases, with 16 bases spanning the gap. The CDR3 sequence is CASRGGGPLNTEAFF. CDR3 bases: TGTGCCAGCAGAGGGGGGGGACCCCTTAACACTGAAGCTTTCTTT.

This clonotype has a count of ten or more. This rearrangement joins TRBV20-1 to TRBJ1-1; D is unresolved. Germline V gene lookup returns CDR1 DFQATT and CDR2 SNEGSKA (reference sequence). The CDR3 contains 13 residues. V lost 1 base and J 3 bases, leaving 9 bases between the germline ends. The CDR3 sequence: CSARVGSDTEAFF. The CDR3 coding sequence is TGCAGTGCTAGAGTTGGTTCGGACACTGAAGCTTTCTTT.

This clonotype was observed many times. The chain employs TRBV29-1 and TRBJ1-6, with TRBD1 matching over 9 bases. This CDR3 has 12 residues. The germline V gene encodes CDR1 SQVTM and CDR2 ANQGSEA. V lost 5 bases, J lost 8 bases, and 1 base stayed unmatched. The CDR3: CSVRTGDSPLHF. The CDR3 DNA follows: TGCAGCGTTCGGACAGGGGATTCACCCCTCCACTTT.

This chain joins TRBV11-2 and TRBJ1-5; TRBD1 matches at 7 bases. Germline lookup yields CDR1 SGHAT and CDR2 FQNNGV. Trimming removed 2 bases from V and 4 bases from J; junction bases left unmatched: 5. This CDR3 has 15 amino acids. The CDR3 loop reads CASSLSQGLNQPQHF. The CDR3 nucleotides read TGTGCCAGCAGCTTATCACAGGGGCTGAATCAGCCCCAGCATTTT.

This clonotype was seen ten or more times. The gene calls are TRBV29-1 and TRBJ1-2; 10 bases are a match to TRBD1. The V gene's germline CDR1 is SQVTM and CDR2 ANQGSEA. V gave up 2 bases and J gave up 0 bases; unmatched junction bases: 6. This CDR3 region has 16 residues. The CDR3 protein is CSVEPGQGGPNYGYTF. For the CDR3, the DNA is TGCAGCGTTGAACCCGGACAGGGGGGACCTAACTATGGCTACACCTTC.

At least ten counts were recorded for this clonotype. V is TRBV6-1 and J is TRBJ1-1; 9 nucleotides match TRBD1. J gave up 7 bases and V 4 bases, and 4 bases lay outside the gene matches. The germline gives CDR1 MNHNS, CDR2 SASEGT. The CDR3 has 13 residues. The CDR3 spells CASSVDRGFEAFF. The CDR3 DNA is TGTGCCAGCAGTGTCGACAGGGGGTTTGAAGCTTTCTTT.

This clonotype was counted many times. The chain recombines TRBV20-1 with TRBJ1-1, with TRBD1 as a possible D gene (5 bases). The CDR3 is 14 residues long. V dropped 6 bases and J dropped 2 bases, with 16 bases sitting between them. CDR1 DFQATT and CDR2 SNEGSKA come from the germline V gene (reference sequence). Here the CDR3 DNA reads TGCAGTGCCCCAGCTGGAGGGACCAACACTGAAGCTTTCTTT. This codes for CSAPAGGTNTEAFF.

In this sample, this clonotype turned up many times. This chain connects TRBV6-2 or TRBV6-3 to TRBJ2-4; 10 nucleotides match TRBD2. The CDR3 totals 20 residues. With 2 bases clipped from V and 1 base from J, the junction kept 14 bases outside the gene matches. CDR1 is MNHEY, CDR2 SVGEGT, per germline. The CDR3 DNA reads TGTGCCAGCAGTTACCCCCTAGCGGGGGCCTCGGCTCTCGCCAAAAACATTCAGTACTTC. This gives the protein CASSYPLAGASALAKNIQYF.

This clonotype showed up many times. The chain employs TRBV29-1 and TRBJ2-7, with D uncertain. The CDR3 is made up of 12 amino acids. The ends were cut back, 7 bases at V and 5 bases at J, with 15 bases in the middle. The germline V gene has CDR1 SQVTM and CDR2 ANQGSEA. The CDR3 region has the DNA TGCAGCGCTGCCGGGCCTGGAGACGAGCAGTACTTC. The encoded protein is CSAAGPGDEQYF.

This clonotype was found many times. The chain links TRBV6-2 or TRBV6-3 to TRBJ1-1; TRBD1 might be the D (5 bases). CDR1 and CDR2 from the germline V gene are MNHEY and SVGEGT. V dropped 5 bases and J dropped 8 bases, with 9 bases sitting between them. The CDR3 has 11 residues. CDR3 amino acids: CASSRDVEAFF. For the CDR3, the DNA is TGTGCCAGCAGTCGGGACGTCGAAGCTTTCTTT.

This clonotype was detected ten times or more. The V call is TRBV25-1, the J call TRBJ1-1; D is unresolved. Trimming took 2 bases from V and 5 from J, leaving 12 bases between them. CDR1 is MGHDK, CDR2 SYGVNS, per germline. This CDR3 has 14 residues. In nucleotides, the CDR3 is TGTGCCAGCAGTGAAGATGGAGGGCAGACTGAAGCTTTCTTT. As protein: CASSEDGGQTEAFF.

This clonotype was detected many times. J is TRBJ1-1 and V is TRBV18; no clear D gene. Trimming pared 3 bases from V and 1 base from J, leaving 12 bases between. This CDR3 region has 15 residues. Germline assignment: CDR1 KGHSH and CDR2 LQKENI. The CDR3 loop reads CASSPPVGPNTEAFF. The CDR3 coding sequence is TGTGCCAGCTCACCCCCCGTAGGGCCGAACACTGAAGCTTTCTTT.

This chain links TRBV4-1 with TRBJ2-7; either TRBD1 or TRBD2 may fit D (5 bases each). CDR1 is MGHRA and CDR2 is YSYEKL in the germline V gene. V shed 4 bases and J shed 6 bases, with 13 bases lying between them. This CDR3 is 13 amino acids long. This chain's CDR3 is CASSPRQRGEQYF. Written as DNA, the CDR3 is TGCGCCAGCAGCCCCCGACAGAGGGGCGAGCAGTACTTC.

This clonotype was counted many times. The CDR3 loop reads CASSPQASGSREQYF. CDR3 nucleotides: TGTGCCAGCTCACCGCAGGCTAGCGGGAGTCGGGAGCAGTACTTC. V is TRBV18 and J is TRBJ2-7, with TRBD2 matching 10 bases. V lost 3 bases and J lost 7; bases outside the gene matches: 9. Germline CDR1 is KGHSH and CDR2 is LQKENI. This CDR3 comprises 15 residues.

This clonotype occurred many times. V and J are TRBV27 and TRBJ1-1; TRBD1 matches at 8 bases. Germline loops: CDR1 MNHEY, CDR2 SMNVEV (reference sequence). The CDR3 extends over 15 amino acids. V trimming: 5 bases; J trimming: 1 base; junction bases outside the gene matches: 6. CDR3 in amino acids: CASSTWTGPNTEAFF. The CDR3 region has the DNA TGTGCCAGCAGTACCTGGACAGGGCCGAACACTGAAGCTTTCTTT.

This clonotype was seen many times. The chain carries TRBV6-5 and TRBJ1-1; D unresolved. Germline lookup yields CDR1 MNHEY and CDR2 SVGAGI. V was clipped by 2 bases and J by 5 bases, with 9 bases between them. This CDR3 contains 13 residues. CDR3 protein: CASSYTPRTEAFF. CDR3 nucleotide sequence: TGTGCCAGCAGTTACACGCCGAGGACTGAAGCTTTCTTT.

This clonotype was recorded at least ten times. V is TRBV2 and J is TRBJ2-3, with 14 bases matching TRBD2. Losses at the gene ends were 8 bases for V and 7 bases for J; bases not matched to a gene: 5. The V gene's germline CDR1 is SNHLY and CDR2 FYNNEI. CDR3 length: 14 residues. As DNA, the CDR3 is TGTGCCAGCCAAGGACTAGCGGGGGGCTATACGCAGTATTTT. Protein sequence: CASQGLAGGYTQYF. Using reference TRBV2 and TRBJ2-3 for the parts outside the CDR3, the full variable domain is EPEVTQTPSHQVTQMGQEVILRCVPISNHLYFYWYRQILGQKVEFLVSFYNNEISEKSEIFDDQFSVERPDGSNFTLKIRSTKLEDSAMYFCASQGLAGGYTQYFGPGTRLTVL.

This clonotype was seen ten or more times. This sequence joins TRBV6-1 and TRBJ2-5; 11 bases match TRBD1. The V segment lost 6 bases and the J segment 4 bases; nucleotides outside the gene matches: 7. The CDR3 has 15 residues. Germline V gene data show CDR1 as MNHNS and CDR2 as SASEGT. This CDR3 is CASREDRGRGETQYF. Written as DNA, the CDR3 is TGTGCCAGCAGAGAGGACAGGGGGCGCGGAGAGACCCAGTACTTC.